This T cell receptor beta chain comes out of a study of shared clonotypes between healthy human individuals. Study-wide points: Shared clonotypes across all four donors exceeded non-shared ones in generation probability. Since donors were few, the genetic and exposure-history diversity represented was limited.

An approximately 180 ng quantity of DNA, roughly 30,000 T cell genomes, went into the sorted-subset replicate PCRs. Profiling relied on immunoSEQ multiplex PCR, and the TCRdb table lists in-frame clones only, not all of them. The data hold hundreds of thousands of clones, with roughly 73% observed a single time. The length of the CDR3 is 14 residues. V dropped 8 bases and J dropped 6; count of bases not matched to a gene: 11. The germline gives CDR1 MDHEN, CDR2 SYDVKM. The sample holds one count of this clone. Its antigen is undetermined. The specimen sequenced was memory CD4+ T cells sorted from blood. Subset of the sample: CD45RA-negative fraction. The source is a woman aged 25 to 39 in good health. The chain links TRBV28 to TRBJ1-2; 8 nucleotides agree with TRBD1. CDR3 sequence: CASERQGFEDGYTF. CDR3 coding DNA: TGTGCCAGCGAACGACAGGGGTTTGAGGATGGCTACACCTTC.